This TCR beta chain was retrieved from a study of shared clonotypes between healthy human individuals. Study context: Those who served as donors were a couple of women and a few men between the ages of 18 and 49. Study results and limitations: Sorted-subset samples were not fully sequenced, rarefaction indicated.

CD4+ cells were split into CD45RA+ naive and CD45RA-negative memory subsets. About this clone: Its specificity is not known.

The authors loaded around 200 ng DNA, 27,000 or so T cell genomes, into sorted-subset replicate PCRs. The table came from immunoSEQ multiplex PCR; TCRdb's copy has only in-frame clones and leaves some out. The table records approximately 740,000 clones, approximately 74% of them present only once. The CDR3 is made up of 19 amino acids. Germline V gene sequence: CDR1 SGHRS, CDR2 YFSETQ. V trimming: 4 bases; J trimming: 0 bases; junction bases outside the gene matches: 14. The sequenced material came from memory CD4+ T cells sorted from blood. Subset: CD45RA-negative fraction. This clonotype originated in a woman younger than 45 in good health. V is TRBV5-1 and J is TRBJ2-3; TRBD2 aligns across 10 bases. The CDR3 bases are TGCGCCAGCAGCCTTACCCGAGGTACGACTAGCGGGAGCACAGATACGCAGTATTTT. Protein sequence: CASSLTRGTTSGSTDTQYF.